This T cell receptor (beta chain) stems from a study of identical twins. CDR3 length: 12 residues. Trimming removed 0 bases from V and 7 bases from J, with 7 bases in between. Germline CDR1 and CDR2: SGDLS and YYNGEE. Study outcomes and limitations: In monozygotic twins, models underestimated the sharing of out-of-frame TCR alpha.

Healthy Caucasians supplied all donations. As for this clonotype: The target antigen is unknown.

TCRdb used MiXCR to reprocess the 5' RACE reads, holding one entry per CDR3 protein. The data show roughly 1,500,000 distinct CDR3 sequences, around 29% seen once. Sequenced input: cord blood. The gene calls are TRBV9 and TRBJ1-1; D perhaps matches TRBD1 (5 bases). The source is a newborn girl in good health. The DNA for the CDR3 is TGTGCCAGCAGCGTAGGACAGATTGAAGCTTTCTTT. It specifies CASSVGQIEAFF. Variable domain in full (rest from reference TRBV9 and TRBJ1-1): DSGVTQTPKHLITATGQRVTLRCSPRSGDLSVYWYQQSLDQGLQFLIQYYNGEERAKGNILERFSAQQFPDLHSELNLSSLELGDSALYFCASSVGQIEAFFGQGTRLTVV.